This entry lists 15 T cell receptor beta chains sequenced from one sample in a study of cytomegalovirus exposure and HLA in healthy donors. Primers included in the PCR were 60 Vbeta and 13 Jbeta primers. TCRdb's table, derived via immunoSEQ multiplex PCR, lists solely in-frame clones and lacks some. The sample consists of 200,000 or so clones, about 80% of them appearing once. Material: PBMCs. These receptors were collected from a man younger than 30 in good health and CMV-seronegative.

This clone was seen more than once but under ten times. The rearrangement links TRBV11-3 to TRBJ1-1; TRBD1 agrees at 8 bases. The germline gives CDR1 SGHNT, CDR2 YENEEA. The CDR3 loop spans 14 amino acids. J gave up 1 base and V 5 bases, and 3 bases lay outside the gene matches. The CDR3 DNA reads TGTGCCAGCAGCATTACAGGGGGGAACACTGAAGCTTTCTTT. This sequence encodes CASSITGGNTEAFF.

The V gene is TRBV7-2, the J gene TRBJ2-7, with 9 positions matching TRBD1. V lost 4 bases to trimming and J lost 2 bases; unmatched junction nucleotides: 3. Germline assignment: CDR1 SGHTA and CDR2 FQGNSA. The length of the CDR3 is 14 residues. The chain's CDR3 is CASSSRDRAYEQYF. For the CDR3, the DNA is TGTGCCAGCAGCTCCCGGGACAGGGCCTACGAGCAGTACTTC.

The gene calls are TRBV7-2 and TRBJ1-5, with a tentative D call TRBD1 (6 bases). From germline, CDR1 is SGHTA and CDR2 FQGNSA. This CDR3 comprises 15 residues. Trimming removed 5 bases from V and 0 bases from J, with 11 bases in between. CDR3 sequence (DNA): TGTGCCAGCAGCACGGACAGTTATAGCAATCAGCCCCAGCATTTT. Encoded protein: CASSTDSYSNQPQHF.

This sequence joins TRBV11-3 and TRBJ2-7; the D gene is possibly TRBD1 (5 bases). V was trimmed by 5 bases and J by 6 bases, leaving 14 bases between them. CDR3 length: 13 amino acids. Per germline, CDR1 SGHNT and CDR2 YENEEA. The DNA for the CDR3 is TGTGCCAGCAGCGCGCACAGGACGGGCGAGCAGTACTTC. It yields the protein CASSAHRTGEQYF.

The chain links TRBV19 to TRBJ2-1; 13 nucleotides align to TRBD2. CDR1 LNHDA and CDR2 SQIVND come from the germline V gene (reference sequence). The CDR3 length is 14 residues. Trimming cost V 10 bases and J 5 bases; bases outside gene matches: 5. The CDR3 sequence is CATRLAGGNNEQFF. DNA for the CDR3: TGTGCCACTAGACTAGCGGGAGGAAACAATGAGCAGTTCTTC.

The chain carries TRBV7-2 and TRBJ2-7; 9 bases line up with TRBD2. V lost 1 base and J lost 6; bases outside the gene matches: 10. The CDR3 extends over 16 amino acids. Germline V lookup: CDR1 SGHTA, CDR2 FQGNSA. The CDR3 loop reads CASSLGEYGGGGEQYF. The CDR3 bases are TGTGCCAGCAGCTTAGGGGAGTACGGCGGGGGGGGCGAGCAGTACTTC.

The chain is built from TRBV4-2 and TRBJ2-2; unclear D gene. In germline, CDR1 is LGHNA, CDR2 YNFKEQ. The CDR3 runs to 16 residues. Trimming shortened V by 1 base and J by 1 base, and 10 bases separated the two germline ends. Here the CDR3 DNA reads TGTGCCAGCAGCCAAGTTCGCGGAATGAACACCGGGGAGCTGTTTTTT. It codes for CASSQVRGMNTGELFF.

In its sample, this clone was seen a few times. This chain links TRBV28 with TRBJ1-2, with 11 bases fitting TRBD1. This CDR3 is 15 amino acids long. Germline values: CDR1 MDHEN, CDR2 SYDVKM. V trimming: 5 bases; J trimming: 5 bases; junction bases outside the gene matches: 7. The CDR3 DNA is TGTGCCAGCAGTGGGGGGGGACAGGGGGGATATGGCTACACCTTC. Protein product: CASSGGGQGGYGYTF.

This clone was detected only a few times. The CDR3 nucleotides read TGTGCCAGCAGCTTCGGTGAGACCCAGTACTTC. It is translated as CASSFGETQYF. The rearrangement links TRBV5-6 to TRBJ2-5, with no clear D. V was cut by 2 bases and J by 5 bases, with 4 bases left in between. This CDR3 is 11 amino acids long. CDR1 is SGHDT and CDR2 is YYEEEE in the germline V gene.

The rearrangement joins TRBV5-1 to TRBJ1-6; D ambiguous. The CDR3 covers 13 residues. Germline V CDR1 and CDR2: SGHRS, YFSETQ. The V end lost 0 bases, the J end lost 10 bases, and 8 bases lay between the germline ends. The CDR3 spells CASSLAQSSPLHF. DNA of the CDR3: TGCGCCAGCAGCTTGGCACAGTCCTCACCCCTCCACTTT.

This chain connects TRBV6-5 to TRBJ2-5, with a weak D call TRBD1 (5 bases). V lost 0 bases to trimming and J lost 5 bases, with 13 bases between them. The CDR3 is 15 amino acids. The germline CDR1 and CDR2 sequences are MNHEY and SVGAGI. The CDR3 coding sequence is TGTGCCAGCAGTTACTCGGCAAGGGGTCGGGAGACCCAGTACTTC. Amino acids: CASSYSARGRETQYF.

V gene TRBV5-1 combines with J gene TRBJ2-3, with D possibly TRBD1 on 5 matching bases. CDR3 length: 13 residues. V was pared by 4 bases and J by 3 bases, with 9 bases between. Germline V CDR1 and CDR2: SGHRS, YFSETQ. The CDR3 coding sequence is TGCGCCAGCAGCCCAGGACAAACAGATACGCAGTATTTT. Translation gives CASSPGQTDTQYF.

This chain uses TRBV11-3 with TRBJ2-7, with D possibly being TRBD2 (5 bases). The V and J ends lost 5 bases and 3 bases respectively, with 17 bases between them. Germline V gene sequence: CDR1 SGHNT, CDR2 YENEEA. The CDR3 is made up of 15 amino acids. CDR3: CASSHVRATFYEQYF. The CDR3 bases are TGTGCCAGCAGCCACGTGAGGGCTACCTTCTACGAGCAGTACTTC.

This sequence joins TRBV2 and TRBJ2-3; maybe TRBD2 (5 bases). The V end was cut by 1 base, the J end by 5 bases, with 7 bases between. Germline V CDR1 and CDR2: SNHLY, FYNNEI. The CDR3 sequence is 13 residues long. CDR3: CASSEGGLDTQYF. In DNA, the CDR3 is TGTGCCAGCAGTGAAGGAGGGTTAGATACGCAGTATTTT. Full variable domain (rest looked up from reference TRBV2 and TRBJ2-3): EPEVTQTPSHQVTQMGQEVILRCVPISNHLYFYWYRQILGQKVEFLVSFYNNEISEKSEIFDDQFSVERPDGSNFTLKIRSTKLEDSAMYFCASSEGGLDTQYFGPGTRLTVL.

The chain combines TRBV4-3 with TRBJ2-1; TRBD2 is a possible D gene (5 bases). This CDR3 region has 17 residues. The V and J ends lost 0 bases and 2 bases respectively, with 14 bases between them. Germline V gene sequence: CDR1 LGHNA, CDR2 YSLEER. The CDR3 nucleotides read TGCGCCAGCAGCCAAGAAGTAGAAGCGGACCCCTACAATGAGCAGTTCTTC. Residues: CASSQEVEADPYNEQFF.